Given below is one T cell receptor (beta chain) in context. This CDR3 spans 11 amino acids. In germline, CDR1 is GTSNPN, CDR2 SVGIG (reference sequence). Original methodology: For nucleated cells, counts were estimated from reference gene primer amplification. The repertoire was sequenced with immunoSEQ multiplex PCR; TCRdb's copy has only in-frame clones and lacks some. The DNA gave D and trimming, while V, J and clone size come from that table. The sample has about 100,000 clones, around four fifths seen once. These data originate in a study of blood T cell repertoires in COVID-19. About the research overall: Acute and convalescent COVID-19 samples came from the United States, Italy and Spain. Sources were T cells, B-cell-depleted T cells, or PBMCs; the material itself was cDNA or gDNA.

This clonotype originated in a man aged 70 or older with active or convalescent COVID-19. The material sequenced was peripheral blood. This chain joins TRBV30 and TRBJ1-1, with no clear D. The CDR3 loop is CALGRGPEAFF. In nucleotides, the CDR3 is TGTGCTCTGGGCCGTGGCCCTGAAGCTTTCTTT.